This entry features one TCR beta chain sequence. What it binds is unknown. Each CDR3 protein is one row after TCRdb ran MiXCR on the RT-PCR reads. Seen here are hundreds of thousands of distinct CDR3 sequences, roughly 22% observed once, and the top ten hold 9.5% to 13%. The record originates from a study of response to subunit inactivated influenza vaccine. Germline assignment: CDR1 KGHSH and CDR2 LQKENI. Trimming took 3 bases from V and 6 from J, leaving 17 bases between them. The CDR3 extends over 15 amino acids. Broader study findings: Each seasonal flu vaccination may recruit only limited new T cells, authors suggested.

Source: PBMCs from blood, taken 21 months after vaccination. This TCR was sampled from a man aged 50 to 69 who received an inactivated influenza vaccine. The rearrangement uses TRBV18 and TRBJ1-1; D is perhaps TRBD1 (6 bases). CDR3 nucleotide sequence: TGTGCCAGCTCACCCTGGGACAAGGGGCCTCCTGAAGCTTTCTTT. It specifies CASSPWDKGPPEAFF. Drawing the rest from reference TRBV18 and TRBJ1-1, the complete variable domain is NAGVMQNPRHLVRRRGQEARLRCSPMKGHSHVYWYRQLPEEGLKFMVYLQKENIIDESGMPKERFSAEFPKEGPSILRIQQVVRGDSAAYFCASSPWDKGPPEAFFGQGTRLTVV.